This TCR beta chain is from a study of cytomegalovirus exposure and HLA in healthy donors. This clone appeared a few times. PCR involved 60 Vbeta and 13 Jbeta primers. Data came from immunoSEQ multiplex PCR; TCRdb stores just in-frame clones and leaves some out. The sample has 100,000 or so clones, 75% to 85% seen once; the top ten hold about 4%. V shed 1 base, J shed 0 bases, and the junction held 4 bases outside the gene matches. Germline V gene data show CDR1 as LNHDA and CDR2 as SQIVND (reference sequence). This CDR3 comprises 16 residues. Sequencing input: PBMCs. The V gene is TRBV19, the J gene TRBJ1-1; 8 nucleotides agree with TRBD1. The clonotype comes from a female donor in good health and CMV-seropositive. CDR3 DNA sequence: TGTGCCAGTAGTATAGGCACAGGGGGGTTGAACACTGAAGCTTTCTTT. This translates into CASSIGTGGLNTEAFF.